This TCR beta chain was profiled in a study of CD8 T cells in ankylosing spondylitis. V was cut by 3 bases and J by 3 bases, with 9 bases left in between. The CDR3 is 15 amino acids. Germline V gene lookup returns CDR1 SGHAT and CDR2 FQNNGV. TCRdb reanalysed the 5' RACE reads using MiXCR and keeps one entry per CDR3 protein. The repertoire holds around 340,000 distinct CDR3 sequences, roughly 15% seen once, with about 1% in the top ten. J is TRBJ1-6 and V is TRBV11-2; maybe TRBD1 (6 bases). The material sequenced was blood, either unsorted or a sorted T cell fraction (not recorded which). The clonotype originates from a male donor with ankylosing spondylitis or in good health (not recorded which). Written as DNA, the CDR3 is TGTGCCAGCAGCTTGCAGGGGTTCTATAATTCACCCCTCCACTTT. It specifies CASSLQGFYNSPLHF.